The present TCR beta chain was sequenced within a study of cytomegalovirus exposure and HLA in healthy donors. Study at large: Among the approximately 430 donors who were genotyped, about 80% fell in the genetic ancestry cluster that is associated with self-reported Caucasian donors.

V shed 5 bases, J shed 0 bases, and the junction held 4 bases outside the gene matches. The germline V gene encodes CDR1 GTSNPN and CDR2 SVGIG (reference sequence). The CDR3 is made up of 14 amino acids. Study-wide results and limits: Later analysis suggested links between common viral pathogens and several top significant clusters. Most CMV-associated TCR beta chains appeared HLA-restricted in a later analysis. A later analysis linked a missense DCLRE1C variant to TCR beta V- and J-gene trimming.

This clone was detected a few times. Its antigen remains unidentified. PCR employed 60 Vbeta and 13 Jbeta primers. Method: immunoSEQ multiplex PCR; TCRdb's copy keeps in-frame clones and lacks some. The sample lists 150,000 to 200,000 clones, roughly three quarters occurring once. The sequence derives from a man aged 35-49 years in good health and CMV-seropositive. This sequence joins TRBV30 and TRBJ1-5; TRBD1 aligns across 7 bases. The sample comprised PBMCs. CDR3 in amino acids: CAWGGQYSNQPQHF. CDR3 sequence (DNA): TGTGCCTGGGGGGGACAGTATAGCAATCAGCCCCAGCATTTT.